The TCR beta chain described here comes from a study of T cell responses to AZD1222 COVID-19 vaccine. Study details: Pooled together were second doses at about 4 or about 12 weeks. General study results and limits: Nearly half of the spike-specific TCRs reportedly recognize variant regions that carry no mutations. A mostly white British donor set with more females was recruited, and clonal diversity was possibly underestimated.

This clone showed up just a few times. Antigen: not known. This CDR3 has 16 amino acids. Germline CDR1 is MNHNS and CDR2 is SASEGT. Germline trimming cut 1 base from V and 5 bases from J; bases unmatched to any gene: 9. The method was immunoSEQ multiplex PCR; TCRdb's version includes in-frame clones alone and lacks a portion of them. The sample gives some 120,000 clones, 80% to 90% of which show up once; roughly 10% is in the top ten. Sequenced here: peripheral blood, sampled on day 0 of AZD1222 vaccination. The V and J genes are TRBV6-1 and TRBJ2-7; 9 nucleotides agree with TRBD2. The sequence derives from an adult in good health. CDR3 nucleotides: TGTGCCAGCAGTGAAGGACTAGCGGTAGGGGAGGACGAGCAGTACTTC. Translating gives CASSEGLAVGEDEQYF.